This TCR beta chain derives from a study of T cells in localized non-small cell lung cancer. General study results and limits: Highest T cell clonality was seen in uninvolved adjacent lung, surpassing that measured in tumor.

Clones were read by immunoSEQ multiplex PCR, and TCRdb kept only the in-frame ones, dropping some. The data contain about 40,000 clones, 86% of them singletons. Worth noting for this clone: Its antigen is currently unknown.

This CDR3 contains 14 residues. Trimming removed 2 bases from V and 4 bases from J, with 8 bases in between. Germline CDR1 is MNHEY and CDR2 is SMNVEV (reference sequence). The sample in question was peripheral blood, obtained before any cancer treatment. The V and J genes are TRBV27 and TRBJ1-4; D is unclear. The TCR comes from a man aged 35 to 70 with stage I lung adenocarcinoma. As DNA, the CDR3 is TGTGCCAGCAGTTTACGAGTCGGTAATGAAAAACTGTTTTTT. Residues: CASSLRVGNEKLFF.